This T cell receptor beta chain emerged from a study of T-cell memory formation after mild COVID-19. On the study more broadly: TCR clusters were mostly confined to one donor each.

Constant-segment primers were used for 5'RACE, and the resulting TCR alpha and TCR beta cDNA libraries carried sample barcodes and UMIs. Each CDR3 protein gets one entry after TCRdb re-called the 5' RACE reads with MiXCR. The sample lists approximately 150,000 distinct CDR3 sequences, 10% to 15% occurring once. Germline V gives CDR1 MNHNY, CDR2 SVGAGI (reference sequence). Trimming pared 6 bases from V and 6 bases from J, leaving 17 bases between. The CDR3 runs 14 residues. The study's findings and limits: Shrinking CD4+ clones were chiefly CM and EM; CD8+ ones were chiefly EMRA.

In its sample, this clonotype was seen a few times. The target antigen is unknown. The chain couples TRBV6-6 to TRBJ1-1; no firm D call. This sequence was found in a man between 18 and 35 years old who had mild COVID-19 (a few samples of this study predate the infection). Cell type and time point are not known. Sample: PBMCs or a T cell subset sorted from them (not recorded which). The CDR3, as DNA: TGTGCCAGCAGGAAAACTTACAGTGACTCTGAAGCTTTCTTT. It specifies CASRKTYSDSEAFF.